This T cell receptor beta chain was observed in a study of cytomegalovirus exposure and HLA in healthy donors. General study results and limits: The authors later linked a missense DCLRE1C variant to TCR beta V- and J-gene trimming. A later analysis revealed that TCR association rates differed between HLA loci, peaking at DRB1 and bottoming out at HLA-C. The study assumed roughly uniform donor sequencing depth for presence/absence analyses.

Note on this clone: The antigen is undetermined.

The CDR3 runs 15 residues. Germline CDR1 reads SGHRS; CDR2 reads YFSETQ. J gave up 0 bases and V 4 bases, and 5 bases lay outside the gene matches. PCR primers comprised 60 Vbeta and 13 Jbeta primers. The data were produced by immunoSEQ multiplex PCR, yet TCRdb's version contains in-frame clones alone and is incomplete. The sample lists 75,000 or so clones, 70% to 75% occurring once. The chain is built from TRBV5-1 and TRBJ1-1, with 8 bases aligning to TRBD1. Specimen: PBMCs. This TCR came from a woman under 40 in good health and CMV-seropositive. The CDR3 bases are TGCGCCAGCAGCGTATTGACAGGGGTGAACACTGAAGCTTTCTTT. Residues: CASSVLTGVNTEAFF.